These 27 T cell receptor beta chains were sequenced from one sample in a study of blood T cell repertoires in COVID-19. Profiling relied on immunoSEQ multiplex PCR, and the TCRdb table lists in-frame clones only, not all of them. The profile shows 100,000 to 120,000 clones, about 85% of them singletons. Material: peripheral blood. These receptors were collected from a man aged 45-65 years with acute or convalescent COVID-19.

In DNA, the CDR3 is TGTGCCAGCAGCTCATCCCGGGACAGCTTTAACTATGGCTACACCTTC. Encoded protein: CASSSSRDSFNYGYTF. V and J are TRBV7-3 and TRBJ1-2; TRBD1 agrees at 7 bases. The CDR3 extends over 16 amino acids. V shed 4 bases and J 1 base; nucleotides not matched to a gene: 9. Germline assignment: CDR1 SGHTA and CDR2 FQGTGA.

The gene calls are TRBV5-1 and TRBJ2-1; D call uncertain. V was clipped by 4 bases and J by 3 bases, with 8 bases between them. The CDR3 loop spans 13 amino acids. Germline V gene data show CDR1 as SGHRS and CDR2 as YFSETQ. In DNA form, the CDR3 reads TGCGCCAGCAGCCCCTACAGCTACAATGAGCAGTTCTTC. Its protein is CASSPYSYNEQFF. Full variable domain (remainder filled in from reference TRBV5-1 and TRBJ2-1): KAGVTQTPRYLIKTRGQQVTLSCSPISGHRSVSWYQQTPGQGLQFLFEYFSETQRNKGNFPGRFSGRQFSNSRSEMNVSTLELGDSALYLCASSPYSYNEQFFGPGTRLTVL.

The rearrangement links TRBV7-8 to TRBJ1-5; TRBD1 aligns across 9 bases. The CDR3 spans 15 residues. V shed 3 bases and J 5 bases; nucleotides not matched to a gene: 5. Germline lookup yields CDR1 SGHVS and CDR2 FQNEAQ. DNA for the CDR3: TGTGCCAGCAGCTTGGGGACAGGGAATTATCAGCCCCAGCATTTT. It encodes CASSLGTGNYQPQHF.

This sequence joins TRBV12-3 or TRBV12-4 and TRBJ2-5; D unresolved. V shed 4 bases and J shed 4 bases, with 4 bases lying between them. CDR3 length equals 11 residues. The CDR3 region has the DNA TGTGCCAGCAGTTCGGGAGAGACCCAGTACTTC. Its translation: CASSSGETQYF.

The chain employs TRBV7-2 and TRBJ2-7; 8 bases fit TRBD1. Germline trimming cut 0 bases from V and 4 bases from J; bases unmatched to any gene: 5. The CDR3 spans 15 residues. Germline V lookup: CDR1 SGHTA, CDR2 FQGNSA. The CDR3, as DNA: TGTGCCAGCAGCTTAGCGGCAACAGGGGGGTACGAGCAGTACTTC. This translates into CASSLAATGGYEQYF.

The genes are TRBV29-1 and TRBJ1-1; D perhaps matches TRBD1 (6 bases). V lost 7 bases, J lost 4 bases, and 19 bases lay in between. The CDR3 loop spans 14 amino acids. Germline V gives CDR1 SQVTM, CDR2 ANQGSEA. The CDR3 protein is CSALRGQGSTEAFF. The CDR3 DNA reads as TGCAGCGCACTCAGGGGCCAGGGGAGCACTGAAGCTTTCTTT. Based on the CDR3 plus reference TRBV29-1 and TRBJ1-1, the full variable domain is SAVISQKPSRDICQRGTSLTIQCQVDSQVTMMFWYRQQPGQSLTLIATANQGSEATYESGFVIDKFPISRPNLTFSTLTVSNMSPEDSSIYLCSALRGQGSTEAFFGQGTRLTVV.

The CDR3 spells CATSVNRGMGEQYF. The CDR3 DNA follows: TGTGCCACCAGCGTTAACAGGGGGATGGGTGAGCAGTACTTC. The rearrangement joins TRBV15 to TRBJ2-7, with 8 bases that match TRBD1. The germline V gene encodes CDR1 LNHNV and CDR2 YYDKDF (reference sequence). The CDR3 is 14 amino acids. J was trimmed by 7 bases and V by 5 bases; bases with no gene match: 10.

This chain joins TRBV6-4 and TRBJ1-1; D remains ambiguous. Trimming cost V 6 bases and J 5 bases, with 16 bases left between them. Per the germline V gene, CDR1 is MRHNA and CDR2 is SNTAGT. This CDR3 has 14 residues. In DNA, the CDR3 is TGTGCCAGCAGCCGCGGAGGAGGGATTACTGAAGCTTTCTTT. Its protein is CASSRGGGITEAFF.

This chain joins TRBV29-1 and TRBJ1-6; 9 nucleotides agree with TRBD1. Germline-derived CDR1 and CDR2 are SQVTM and ANQGSEA. The CDR3 runs to 14 residues. J gave up 7 bases and V 7 bases, and 8 bases lay outside the gene matches. The CDR3 coding sequence is TGCAGCGCCCTCCGGGACAGGGTGAATTCACCCCTCCACTTT. Its translation is CSALRDRVNSPLHF.

The rearrangement links TRBV14 to TRBJ2-3; no firm D call. The germline CDR1 and CDR2 sequences are SGHDN and FVKESK. This CDR3 is 16 amino acids long. The V end lost 6 bases, the J end lost 4 bases, and 20 bases lay between the germline ends. The CDR3 DNA reads TGTGCCAGCAGTCCAAGATTTAGGCAGGCCCCAGATACGCAGTATTTT. Amino acid sequence: CASSPRFRQAPDTQYF.

This clone was observed once. V usage is TRBV5-1 and J usage is TRBJ1-5; 7 bases align to TRBD1. The J segment lost 4 bases and the V segment lost 1 base, leaving 5 bases of the junction unmatched. Germline V gene lookup returns CDR1 SGHRS and CDR2 YFSETQ. The CDR3 runs 15 residues. The CDR3 spells CASSLYTGENQPQHF. The CDR3 DNA reads as TGCGCCAGCAGCTTGTATACAGGGGAGAATCAGCCCCAGCATTTT. Full variable domain (missing parts from reference TRBV5-1 and TRBJ1-5): KAGVTQTPRYLIKTRGQQVTLSCSPISGHRSVSWYQQTPGQGLQFLFEYFSETQRNKGNFPGRFSGRQFSNSRSEMNVSTLELGDSALYLCASSLYTGENQPQHFGDGTRLSIL.

This clone is labeled as medium-sized. The J gene is TRBJ1-5, the V gene TRBV4-1; TRBD1 might be the D (6 bases). The V gene lost 0 bases and the J gene lost 0 bases, with 18 bases spanning the gap. This CDR3 has 19 amino acids. The germline V gene encodes CDR1 MGHRA and CDR2 YSYEKL. CDR3 sequence (DNA): TGCGCCAGCAGCCAAGAACCGGGGGGCGAACGATATAGCAATCAGCCCCAGCATTTT. Translated: CASSQEPGGERYSNQPQHF.

This rearrangement joins TRBV2 to TRBJ1-1; D is possibly TRBD1 (6 bases). The V end lost 2 bases, the J end lost 1 base, and 8 bases lay between the germline ends. CDR1 and CDR2 (germline): SNHLY, FYNNEI. The CDR3 length is 14 residues. The CDR3 DNA sequence: TGTGCCAGCAGTGAATGGGACAAGAACACTGAAGCTTTCTTT. This translates into CASSEWDKNTEAFF.

The chain joins TRBV9 to TRBJ1-6; 7 positions match TRBD1. The trim removed 5 bases at V and 0 bases at J, leaving 14 bases unmatched. The germline V gene has CDR1 SGDLS and CDR2 YYNGEE. This CDR3 is 19 amino acids long. CDR3 residues: CASRADREGWSSYNSPLHF. The DNA for the CDR3 is TGTGCCAGCAGGGCCGACAGGGAAGGGTGGAGCTCCTATAATTCACCCCTCCACTTT.

The chain couples TRBV12-3 or TRBV12-4 to TRBJ1-1, with D unclear. Trimming stripped 4 bases from V and 7 bases from J, with 10 bases between. This CDR3 has 12 residues. In DNA form, the CDR3 reads TGTGCCAGCAGTTGGTCGGAGGGTGAAGCTTTCTTT. Amino acids: CASSWSEGEAFF.

The chain joins TRBV21-1 to TRBJ1-1. TRBV21-1 is a pseudogene. The CDR3 consists of 15 residues. For the CDR3, the DNA is TGTGCCAGCAGCAACCCGAGCGGGCTGAACACTGAAGCTTTCTTT. Protein product: CASSNPSGLNTEAFF.

The rearrangement joins TRBV2 to TRBJ1-4; D gene unclear. Germline CDR1 is SNHLY and CDR2 is FYNNEI. V was pared by 7 bases and J by 5 bases, with 8 bases between. The CDR3 loop spans 12 amino acids. The CDR3, as DNA: TGTGCCAGCAAGCGGGAGAATGAAAAACTGTTTTTT. Its translation is CASKRENEKLFF.

The chain uses TRBV5-1 and TRBJ1-2; TRBD1 might be the D (5 bases). V was shortened by 0 bases and J by 4 bases, with 16 bases between the two germline ends. Germline V gives CDR1 SGHRS, CDR2 YFSETQ. The CDR3 is made up of 16 amino acids. The CDR3 DNA reads TGCGCCAGCAGCTTGGAGGGGAGGGCCTTCGGCTATGGCTACACCTTC. The encoded protein is CASSLEGRAFGYGYTF.

Turning to this clone: This CDR3 is also generated by other DNA sequences in the sample. This chain joins TRBV9 and TRBJ2-3; D might be TRBD1 (6 bases). Trimming removed 0 bases from V and 3 bases from J, with 11 bases in between. CDR1 and CDR2 (germline): SGDLS, YYNGEE. The CDR3 spans 15 residues. This CDR3 is CASSVGSGATDTQYF. For the CDR3, the DNA is TGTGCCAGCAGCGTAGGTTCAGGGGCAACAGATACGCAGTATTTT.

This chain joins TRBV15 and TRBJ2-1, with a possible D match to TRBD2 (6 bases). V was trimmed by 10 bases and J by 3 bases, leaving 10 bases between them. Germline CDR1 LNHNV, CDR2 YYDKDF (reference sequence). The CDR3 consists of 12 residues. In DNA, the CDR3 is TGTGCCAGTGGTAGCGGCTACAATGAGCAGTTCTTC. Translation gives CASGSGYNEQFF.

The V gene is TRBV4-1, the J gene TRBJ1-2, with D unclear. CDR1 and CDR2 (germline): MGHRA, YSYEKL. This CDR3 comprises 16 residues. The V end lost 0 bases, the J end lost 0 bases, and 11 bases lay between the germline ends. In nucleotides, the CDR3 is TGCGCCAGCAGCCAAGATCTGAGACAACCTAACTATGGCTACACCTTC. Translation gives CASSQDLRQPNYGYTF.

This clone was seen a single time. The genes are TRBV5-6 and TRBJ1-5, with D tentatively TRBD1 (6 bases). Germline V gene data show CDR1 as SGHDT and CDR2 as YYEEEE. Trimming left V 3 bases short and J 5 bases short, with 12 bases between. The CDR3 length is 14 residues. CDR3 protein: CASSSTGRDQPQHF. The CDR3 DNA follows: TGTGCCAGCAGCTCGACAGGTAGGGATCAGCCCCAGCATTTT.

This sequence joins TRBV28 and TRBJ1-2, with TRBD1 identical over 8 bases. This CDR3 is built from 16 residues. V lost 4 bases to trimming and J lost 7 bases; unmatched junction nucleotides: 14. Per the germline V gene, CDR1 is MDHEN and CDR2 is SYDVKM. The CDR3: CASSSGTGRGLGGYTF. CDR3 nucleotide sequence: TGTGCCAGCAGTTCTGGGACAGGTCGGGGATTAGGTGGCTACACCTTC.

The table lists this clone with a few counts. The chain employs TRBV24-1 and TRBJ2-3; 7 bases align to TRBD2. CDR1 and CDR2 from the germline V gene are KGHDR and SFDVKD. The junction had 8 bases not matched to a gene; V was cut back by 12 bases and J by 0 bases. The CDR3 consists of 14 residues. As DNA, the CDR3 is TGTGCCGCCGCCAGCGGGGCGAGCACAGATACGCAGTATTTT. This sequence encodes CAAASGASTDTQYF.

This clone was picked up one time. The chain has TRBV19 and TRBJ2-1; 9 bases are a match to TRBD2. CDR1 is LNHDA, CDR2 SQIVND, per germline (reference sequence). CDR3 length equals 15 residues. The V segment lost 10 bases and the J segment 7 bases; nucleotides outside the gene matches: 14. For the CDR3, the DNA is TGTGCCAAAAGGACTAGCGCCGACTTGAGAAATGAGCAGTTCTTC. This gives the protein CAKRTSADLRNEQFF. Variable domain in full (rest from reference TRBV19 and TRBJ2-1): DGGITQSPKYLFRKEGQNVTLSCEQNLNHDAMYWYRQDPGQGLRLIYYSQIVNDFQKGDIAEGYSVSREKKESFPLTVTSAQKNPTAFYLCAKRTSADLRNEQFFGPGTRLTVL.

V and J are TRBV5-5 and TRBJ1-4; the D is unclear. Per the germline V gene, CDR1 is SGHKS and CDR2 is YYEKEE (reference sequence). Trimming pared 0 bases from V and 5 bases from J, leaving 11 bases between. This CDR3 region has 15 residues. The CDR3 DNA reads TGTGCCAGCAGCTTGGAGCCCATTCGGAATGAAAAACTGTTTTTT. Translation gives CASSLEPIRNEKLFF.

The rearrangement joins TRBV5-6 to TRBJ1-2; tentative D call: TRBD1 (5 bases). V was shortened by 4 bases and J by 2 bases, with 12 bases between the two germline ends. Looked up from germline, CDR1 is SGHDT and CDR2 is YYEEEE. The CDR3 loop spans 14 amino acids. The CDR3 reads CASSHDQGNYGYTF. The DNA for the CDR3 is TGTGCCAGCAGCCACGACCAGGGCAACTATGGCTACACCTTC.